Below are 5 T cell receptor beta chains sequenced from a single sample in a study of shared clonotypes between healthy human individuals. Sequencing was performed with immunoSEQ multiplex PCR; in TCRdb, only in-frame clones are kept and a portion is missing. The profile shows approximately 640,000 clones, about two thirds of them singletons. Sequencing was carried out using memory CD4+ T cells sorted from blood. Subset described: CD45RA-negative fraction. These receptors came from a woman aged 25-40 years in good health.

The rearrangement links TRBV5-4 to TRBJ2-1; 7 nucleotides line up with TRBD2. This CDR3 has 16 residues. Per germline, CDR1 SGHNT and CDR2 YYREEE (reference sequence). V shed 0 bases and J 5 bases; nucleotides not matched to a gene: 8. The CDR3: CASSLVGLADNNEQFF. The CDR3 DNA is TGTGCCAGCAGCTTGGTGGGGCTAGCGGACAACAATGAGCAGTTCTTC.

The J gene is TRBJ2-7, the V gene TRBV6-5; TRBD2 matches at 13 bases. The CDR3 is made up of 14 amino acids. The germline V gene has CDR1 MNHEY and CDR2 SVGAGI. V lost 5 bases to trimming and J lost 6 bases; unmatched junction nucleotides: 4. The CDR3 loop reads CASSRLAGGSEQYF. The CDR3, as DNA: TGTGCCAGCAGTCGACTAGCGGGAGGATCCGAGCAGTACTTC.

V usage is TRBV4-1 and J usage is TRBJ2-2; 8 bases match TRBD1. After removal of 0 bases from V and 0 bases from J, the junction contained 9 bases not matched to a gene. Germline V lookup: CDR1 MGHRA, CDR2 YSYEKL. This CDR3 is 19 amino acids long. CDR3 loop: CASSQDYPPGQANTGELFF. Here the CDR3 DNA reads TGCGCCAGCAGCCAAGATTATCCACCGGGACAGGCGAACACCGGGGAGCTGTTTTTT.

The table lists this clone with a few counts. The rearrangement joins TRBV5-1 to TRBJ2-1; D uncertain. CDR3 length: 15 amino acids. From germline, CDR1 is SGHRS and CDR2 YFSETQ. Trimming stripped 6 bases from V and 0 bases from J, with 13 bases between. CDR3 amino acids: CASTPDSSSYNEQFF. The CDR3 DNA sequence: TGCGCCAGCACCCCTGACTCGAGCTCCTACAATGAGCAGTTCTTC.

This clone was recorded at least ten times. The V gene is TRBV28, the J gene TRBJ2-7, with TRBD1 matching 9 bases. The ends lost 5 bases at V and 2 bases at J; junction bases unmatched: 13. The CDR3 runs 17 residues. Germline CDR1 MDHEN, CDR2 SYDVKM. CDR3 nucleotides: TGTGCCAGCAGTCGGAGGGGGGGGACAGGGTTAGCCTACGAGCAGTACTTC. Its protein is CASSRRGGTGLAYEQYF.